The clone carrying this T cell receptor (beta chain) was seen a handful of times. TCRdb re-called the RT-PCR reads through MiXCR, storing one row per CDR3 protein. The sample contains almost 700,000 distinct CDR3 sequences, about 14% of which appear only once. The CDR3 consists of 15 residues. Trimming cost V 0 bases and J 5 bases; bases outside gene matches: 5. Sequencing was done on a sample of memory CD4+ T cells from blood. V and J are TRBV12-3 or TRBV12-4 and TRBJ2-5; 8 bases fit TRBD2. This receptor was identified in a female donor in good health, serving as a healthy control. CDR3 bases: TGTGCCAGCAGTTTAGCGCTCGGGGGGGCTGAGACCCAGTACTTC. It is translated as CASSLALGGAETQYF.